The entry below describes one T cell receptor (beta chain). This sample was included in a study of cytomegalovirus exposure and HLA in healthy donors. V dropped 4 bases and J dropped 4; count of bases not matched to a gene: 10. In germline, CDR1 is LGHNA, CDR2 YSLEER. CDR3 length: 16 residues. The study ran its PCR with 60 Vbeta and 13 Jbeta primers. Profiling relied on immunoSEQ multiplex PCR, and the TCRdb table lists in-frame clones only, not all of them. This sample carries about 110,000 clones, around 80% of them seen once, and the ten largest clones take around 5%. Sequencing used PBMCs. The V and J genes are TRBV4-3 and TRBJ2-5, with TRBD2 identical over 9 bases. This sequence was found in a man aged 25 to 40 in good health and CMV-seropositive. The CDR3 DNA is TGCGCCAGCAGCCTAGTCGGGCGGGGGGGTTTAGAGACCCAGTACTTC. This gives the protein CASSLVGRGGLETQYF.